The 2 T cell receptor beta chains presented below share a single source sample, sequenced in a study of monozygotic twins with inflammatory bowel disease. TCRdb derives one entry per CDR3 protein from the 5' RACE reads, leaving out DNA. The listing records fewer than 150,000 distinct CDR3 sequences. What was sequenced was blood. Source of these receptors: a human donor with ulcerative colitis or Crohn's disease, or a healthy co-twin of an affected twin (not recorded which).

V is TRBV5-1 and J is TRBJ2-7; TCRdb's D call, TRBD1, is unchecked because there is no DNA. The CDR3 is 17 residues long. Germline V CDR1 and CDR2: SGHRS, YFSETQ. The CDR3 loop is CASSALPSGQLSYERYF.

The V gene is TRBV7-9, the J gene TRBJ2-6; TCRdb selects TRBD1, and the lack of DNA leaves this call unchecked. This CDR3 comprises 17 residues. Germline V gene sequence: CDR1 SEHNR, CDR2 FQNEAQ (reference sequence). CDR3 amino acids: CASSLNRFYSGANVLTF.